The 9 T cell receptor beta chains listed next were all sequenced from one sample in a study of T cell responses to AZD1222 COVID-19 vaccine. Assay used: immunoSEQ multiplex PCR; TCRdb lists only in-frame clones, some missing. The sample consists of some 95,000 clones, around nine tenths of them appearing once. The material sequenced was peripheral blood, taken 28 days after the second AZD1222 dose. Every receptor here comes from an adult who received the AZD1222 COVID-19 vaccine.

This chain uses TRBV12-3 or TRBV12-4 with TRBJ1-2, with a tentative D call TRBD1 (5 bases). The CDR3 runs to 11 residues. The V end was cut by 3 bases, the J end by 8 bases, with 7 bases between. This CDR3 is CASSFGTGYTF. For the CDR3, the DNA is TGTGCCAGCAGTTTCGGGACGGGCTACACCTTC.

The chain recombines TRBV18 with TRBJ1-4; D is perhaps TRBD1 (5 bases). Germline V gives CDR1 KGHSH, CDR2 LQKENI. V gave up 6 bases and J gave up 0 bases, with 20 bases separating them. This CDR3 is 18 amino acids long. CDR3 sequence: CASSPRDVRLATNEKLFF. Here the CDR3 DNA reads TGTGCCAGCTCGCCCCGGGACGTAAGGTTGGCAACTAATGAAAAACTGTTTTTT.

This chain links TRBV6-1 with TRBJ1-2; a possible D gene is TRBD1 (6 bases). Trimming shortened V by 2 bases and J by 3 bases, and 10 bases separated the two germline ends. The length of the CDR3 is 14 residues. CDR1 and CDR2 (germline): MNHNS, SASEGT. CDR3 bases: TGTGCCAGCAGTGAACTCCAGGGGCACTATGGCTACACCTTC. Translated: CASSELQGHYGYTF.

CDR3 in amino acids: CATSESPGQGYSGANVLTF. CDR3 nucleotide sequence: TGTGCCACCAGTGAGTCGCCGGGACAGGGGTACTCTGGGGCCAACGTCCTGACTTTC. This sequence joins TRBV24-1 and TRBJ2-6, with TRBD1 matching 10 bases. V dropped 4 bases and J dropped 0; count of bases not matched to a gene: 8. The CDR3 consists of 19 residues. CDR1 and CDR2 from the germline V gene are KGHDR and SFDVKD.

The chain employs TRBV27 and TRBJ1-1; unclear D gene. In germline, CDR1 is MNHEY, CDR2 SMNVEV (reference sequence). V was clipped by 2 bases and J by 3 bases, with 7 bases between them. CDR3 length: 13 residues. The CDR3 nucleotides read TGTGCCAGCAGTTTAGGATTGGACACTGAAGCTTTCTTT. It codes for CASSLGLDTEAFF.

The CDR3 coding sequence is TGTGCCTGGAGTGTACCTGCCTACCTCTCCTACGAGCAGTACTTC. Encoded protein: CAWSVPAYLSYEQYF. The genes are TRBV30 and TRBJ2-7; D is unresolved. The CDR3 contains 15 residues. Trimming removed 0 bases from V and 0 bases from J, with 12 bases in between. Germline V lookup: CDR1 GTSNPN, CDR2 SVGIG (reference sequence).

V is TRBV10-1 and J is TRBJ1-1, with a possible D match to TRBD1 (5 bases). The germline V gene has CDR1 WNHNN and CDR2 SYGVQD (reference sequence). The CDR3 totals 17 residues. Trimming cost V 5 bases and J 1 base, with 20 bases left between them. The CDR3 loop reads CASSPIPCSGPNTEAFF. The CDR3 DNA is TGCGCCAGCAGTCCGATCCCCTGTTCAGGGCCGAACACTGAAGCTTTCTTT.

CDR3 residues: CASSVGRARETQYF. The CDR3 coding sequence is TGTGCCAGCAGCGTCGGCAGGGCCAGAGAGACCCAGTACTTC. The chain links TRBV11-2 to TRBJ2-5, with D maybe TRBD1 (5 bases). The V gene's germline CDR1 is SGHAT and CDR2 FQNNGV. The CDR3 length is 14 residues. The V end was cut by 5 bases, the J end by 4 bases, with 14 bases between.

The CDR3 is CASSLGGNYREAFF. CDR3 DNA sequence: TGTGCCAGCAGCTTGGGCGGCAATTATCGTGAAGCTTTCTTT. This chain uses TRBV11-3 with TRBJ1-1, with D hard to call. Germline assignment: CDR1 SGHNT and CDR2 YENEEA. This CDR3 is 14 amino acids long. With 3 bases removed from V and 7 bases from J, the gap between germline ends came to 15 bases.